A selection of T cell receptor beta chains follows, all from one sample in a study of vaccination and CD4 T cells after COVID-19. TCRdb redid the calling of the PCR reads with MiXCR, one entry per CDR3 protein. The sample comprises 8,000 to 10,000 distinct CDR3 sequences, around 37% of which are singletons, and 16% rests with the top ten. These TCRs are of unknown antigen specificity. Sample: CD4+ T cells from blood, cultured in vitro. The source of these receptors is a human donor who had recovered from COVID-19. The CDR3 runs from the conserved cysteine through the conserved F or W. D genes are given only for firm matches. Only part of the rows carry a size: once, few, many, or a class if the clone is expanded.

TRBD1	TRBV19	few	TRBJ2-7	CASSSGGRLEQYF	TGTGCCAGTAGTTCAGGGGGCCGGCTCGAGCAGTACTTC
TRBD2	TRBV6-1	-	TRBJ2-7	CASSVLAGGRLNEQYF	TGTGCCAGCAGTGTACTAGCGGGGGGGCGTCTAAACGAGCAGTACTTC
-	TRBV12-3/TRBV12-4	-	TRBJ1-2	CASSLQGQGIYGYTF	TGTGCCAGCAGTTTACAAGGCCAGGGGATTTATGGCTACACCTTC
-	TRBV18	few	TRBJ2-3	CASSQSLTGGTDTQYF	TGTGCCAGCTCACAATCACTAACCGGGGGCACAGATACGCAGTATTTT
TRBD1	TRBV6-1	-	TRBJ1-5	CASRRTGEGNQPQHF	TGTGCCAGCAGGCGGACAGGGGAAGGCAATCAGCCCCAGCATTTT
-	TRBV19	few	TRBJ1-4	CASSIGQVRDEKLFF	TGTGCCAGTAGTATAGGGCAAGTTCGGGATGAAAAACTGTTTTTT
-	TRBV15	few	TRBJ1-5	CATSSLSGQPQHF	TGTGCCACCAGCAGCCTTTCAGGGCAGCCCCAGCATTTT
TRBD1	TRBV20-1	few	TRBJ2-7	CSARGDRVHEQYF	TGCAGTGCTAGAGGGGACAGGGTCCACGAGCAGTACTTC
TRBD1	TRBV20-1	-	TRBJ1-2	CSARDRGWDGYTF	TGCAGTGCTAGGGACAGGGGTTGGGATGGCTACACCTTC
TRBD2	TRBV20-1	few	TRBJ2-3	CSALKGGGRTDTQYF	TGCAGTGCCCTGAAAGGCGGGGGTAGGACAGATACGCAGTATTTT
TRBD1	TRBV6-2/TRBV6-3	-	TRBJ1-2	CASSLGQGDWERYTF	TGTGCCAGCAGCCTCGGACAGGGGGATTGGGAACGCTACACCTTC
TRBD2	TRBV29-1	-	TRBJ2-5	CSVEVAGGSGETQYF	TGCAGCGTCGAGGTAGCGGGGGGAAGTGGGGAGACCCAGTACTTC
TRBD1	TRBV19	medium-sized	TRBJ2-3	CASSMKLGTVILGTQYF	TGTGCCAGTAGTATGAAGCTCGGGACAGTCATCCTAGGTACGCAGTATTTT
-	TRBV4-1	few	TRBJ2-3	CASSQRRARTDTQYF	TGCGCCAGCAGCCAGCGGCGGGCCCGCACAGATACGCAGTATTTT
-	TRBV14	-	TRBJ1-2	CASSQRALSGVYGYTF	TGTGCCAGCAGCCAAAGGGCCCTAAGTGGGGTCTATGGCTACACCTTC
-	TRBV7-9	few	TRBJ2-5	CASSLRGLNIRGGETQYF	TGTGCCAGCAGCTTAAGGGGACTCAACATCCGAGGCGGAGAGACCCAGTACTTC
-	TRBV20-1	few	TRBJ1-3	CSASEGIGNTIYF	TGCAGTGCTAGTGAAGGGATCGGGAACACCATATATTTT
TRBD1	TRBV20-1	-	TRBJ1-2	CSAFGVGGAGGYTF	TGCAGTGCATTCGGGGTAGGGGGCGCAGGTGGCTACACCTTC
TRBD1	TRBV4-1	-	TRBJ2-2	CASSLRQGPGELFF	TGCGCCAGCAGCCTTCGACAGGGTCCCGGGGAGCTGTTTTTT
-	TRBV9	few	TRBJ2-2	CASSPLTGPGELFF	TGTGCCAGCAGCCCCCTTACGGGCCCCGGGGAGCTGTTTTTT
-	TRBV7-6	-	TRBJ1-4	CASSLESGGAKLFF	TGTGCCAGCAGCTTAGAGTCTGGGGGTGCGAAACTGTTTTTT
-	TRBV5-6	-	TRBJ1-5	CASSLGQGGEPQHF	TGTGCCAGCAGCTTGGGGCAGGGAGGTGAGCCCCAGCATTTT
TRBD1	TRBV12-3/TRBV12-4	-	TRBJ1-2	CASSLEGAYGYTF	TGTGCCAGCAGTTTAGAGGGGGCCTATGGCTACACCTTC
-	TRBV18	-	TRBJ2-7	CASSPPDGGLGEQYF	TGTGCCAGCTCACCACCGGACGGAGGGTTGGGTGAGCAGTACTTC
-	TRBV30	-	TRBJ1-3	CAWSVFGTGGNTIYF	TGTGCCTGGAGTGTATTCGGCACAGGCGGAAACACCATATATTTT
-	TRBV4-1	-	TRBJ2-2	CASGGAPNTGELFF	TGCGCCAGCGGGGGGGCCCCGAACACCGGGGAGCTGTTTTTT
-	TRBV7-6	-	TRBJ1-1	CASSAAGWARMNTEAFF	TGTGCCAGCAGCGCCGCAGGGTGGGCTCGGATGAACACTGAAGCTTTCTTT
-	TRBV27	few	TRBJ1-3	CASSPGSGRRPSGNTIYF	TGTGCCAGCAGCCCTGGCTCGGGACGCCGCCCCTCTGGAAACACCATATATTTT
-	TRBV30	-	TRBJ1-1	CAWSDRDDTEAFF	TGTGCCTGGAGTGACAGGGACGACACTGAAGCTTTCTTT
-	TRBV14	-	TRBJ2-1	CASSRQLYNEQFF	TGTGCCAGCAGCCGACAGCTGTACAATGAGCAGTTCTTC
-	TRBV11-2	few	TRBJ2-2	CASSSSRARGELFF	TGTGCCAGCAGCTCCAGTCGGGCTCGCGGGGAGCTGTTTTTT
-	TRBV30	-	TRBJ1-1	CAWGKGRYPEAFF	TGTGCCTGGGGAAAGGGGAGGTACCCTGAAGCTTTCTTT
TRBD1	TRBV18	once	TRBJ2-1	CASSPGTGGYNEQFF	TGTGCCAGCTCACCAGGGACAGGGGGCTACAATGAGCAGTTCTTC
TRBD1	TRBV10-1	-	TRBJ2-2	CASSELGTGPNTGELFF	TGCGCCAGCAGTGAGTTAGGGACAGGGCCTAACACCGGGGAGCTGTTTTTT
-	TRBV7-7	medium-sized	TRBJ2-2	CASSPGRLVRPGELFF	TGTGCTAGCAGCCCGGGACGGTTAGTGCGGCCCGGGGAGCTGTTTTTT
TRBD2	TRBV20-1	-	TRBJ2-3	CSARTGLAGLTDTQYF	TGCAGTGCTAGAACGGGACTAGCGGGACTCACAGATACGCAGTATTTT
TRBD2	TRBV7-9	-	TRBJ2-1	CASSTLPGLAGENEQFF	TGCGCCAGCAGCACTCTCCCGGGACTAGCGGGGGAGAATGAGCAGTTCTTC
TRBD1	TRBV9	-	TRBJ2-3	CASSPRRVQGPYTDTQYF	TGTGCCAGCAGCCCGAGAAGAGTACAGGGGCCTTACACAGATACGCAGTATTTT
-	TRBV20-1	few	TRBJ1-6	CSARVGGDISPLHF	TGCAGTGCTAGAGTCGGAGGGGACATCTCACCCCTCCACTTT
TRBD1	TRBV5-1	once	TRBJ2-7	CASSLDRGLYEQYF	TGCGCCAGCAGCTTGGACAGGGGGCTCTACGAGCAGTACTTC
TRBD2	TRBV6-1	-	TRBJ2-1	CASRPSSGGRNEQFF	TGTGCCAGCAGACCCTCTAGCGGGGGCCGCAATGAGCAGTTCTTC
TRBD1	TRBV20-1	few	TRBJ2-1	CSAPPPGTGRYNEQFF	TGCAGTGCCCCCCCCCCCGGGACAGGGCGCTACAATGAGCAGTTCTTC
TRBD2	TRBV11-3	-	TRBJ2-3	CASSIAGGVDTQYF	TGTGCCAGCTCTATAGCGGGGGGGGTAGATACGCAGTATTTT
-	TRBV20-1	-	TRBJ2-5	CSALVPGPGETQYF	TGCAGTGCCCTTGTACCGGGGCCGGGCGAGACCCAGTACTTC
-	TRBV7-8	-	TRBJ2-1	CASSLVEARREQFF	TGTGCCAGCAGCTTAGTAGAGGCTAGACGTGAGCAGTTCTTC
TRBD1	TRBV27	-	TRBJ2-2	CASSFWDRSTGELFF	TGTGCCAGCAGTTTTTGGGACAGGTCTACCGGGGAGCTGTTTTTT
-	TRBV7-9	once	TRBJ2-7	CASSLRTEQYF	TGTGCCAGCAGCTTAAGAACCGAGCAGTACTTC
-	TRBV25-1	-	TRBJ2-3	CASSEWVGTTDTQYF	TGTGCCAGCAGTGAATGGGTGGGAACCACAGATACGCAGTATTTT